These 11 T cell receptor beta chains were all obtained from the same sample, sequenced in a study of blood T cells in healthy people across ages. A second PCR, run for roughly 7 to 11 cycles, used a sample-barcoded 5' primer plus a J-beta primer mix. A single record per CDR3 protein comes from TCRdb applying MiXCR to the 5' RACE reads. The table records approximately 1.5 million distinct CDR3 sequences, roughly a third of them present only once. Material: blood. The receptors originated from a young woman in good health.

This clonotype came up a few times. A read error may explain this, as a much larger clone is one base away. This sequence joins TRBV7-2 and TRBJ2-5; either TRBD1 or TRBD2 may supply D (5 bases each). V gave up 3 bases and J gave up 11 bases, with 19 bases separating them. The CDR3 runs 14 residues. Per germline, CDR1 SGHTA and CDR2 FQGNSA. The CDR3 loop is CASSFVGATPEQYF. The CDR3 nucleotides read TGTGCCAGCAGCTTTGTCGGGGCGACACCTGAGCAGTACTTC.

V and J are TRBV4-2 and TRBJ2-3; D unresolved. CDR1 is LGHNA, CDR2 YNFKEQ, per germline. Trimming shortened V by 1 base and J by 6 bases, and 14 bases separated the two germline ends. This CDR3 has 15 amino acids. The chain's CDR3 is CASSQGSDLRDTQYF. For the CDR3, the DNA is TGTGCCAGCAGCCAAGGTTCGGACCTTCGGGATACGCAGTATTTT.

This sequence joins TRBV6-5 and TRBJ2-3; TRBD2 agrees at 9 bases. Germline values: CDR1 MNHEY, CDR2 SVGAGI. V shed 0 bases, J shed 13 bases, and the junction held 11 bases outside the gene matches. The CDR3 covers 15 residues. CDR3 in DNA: TGTGCCAGCAGTTACTCGAGGCGGGCGGGAGGGCCTGAGTATTTT. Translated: CASSYSRRAGGPEYF.

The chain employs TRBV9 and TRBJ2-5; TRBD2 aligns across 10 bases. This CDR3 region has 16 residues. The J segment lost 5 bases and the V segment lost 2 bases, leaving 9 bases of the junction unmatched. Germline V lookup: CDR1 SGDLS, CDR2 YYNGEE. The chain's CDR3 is CASSVSGGASAETQYF. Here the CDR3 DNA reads TGTGCCAGCAGCGTCAGCGGGGGGGCGTCTGCGGAGACCCAGTACTTC. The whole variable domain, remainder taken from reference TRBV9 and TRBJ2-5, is DSGVTQTPKHLITATGQRVTLRCSPRSGDLSVYWYQQSLDQGLQFLIQYYNGEERAKGNILERFSAQQFPDLHSELNLSSLELGDSALYFCASSVSGGASAETQYFGPGTRLLVL.

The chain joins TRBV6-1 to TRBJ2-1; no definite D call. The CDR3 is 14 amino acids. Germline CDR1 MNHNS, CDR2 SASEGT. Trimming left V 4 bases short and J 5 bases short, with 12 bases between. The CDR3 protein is CASSVTVTDNEQFF. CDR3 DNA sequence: TGTGCCAGCAGTGTAACAGTCACAGACAATGAGCAGTTCTTC.

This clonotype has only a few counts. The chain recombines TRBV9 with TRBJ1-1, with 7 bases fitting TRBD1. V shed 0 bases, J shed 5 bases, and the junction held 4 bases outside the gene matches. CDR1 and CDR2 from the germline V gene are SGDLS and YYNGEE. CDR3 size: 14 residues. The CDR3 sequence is CASSVEPQGTEAFF. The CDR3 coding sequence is TGTGCCAGCAGCGTAGAGCCACAGGGGACTGAAGCTTTCTTT.

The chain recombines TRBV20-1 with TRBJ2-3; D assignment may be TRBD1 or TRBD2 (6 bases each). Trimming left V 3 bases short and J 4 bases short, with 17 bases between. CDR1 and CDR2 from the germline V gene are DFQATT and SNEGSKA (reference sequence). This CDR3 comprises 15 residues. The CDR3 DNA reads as TGCAGTGCTAGGCCGGGGGCGGAGCGGGCAGATACGCAGTATTTT. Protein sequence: CSARPGAERADTQYF.

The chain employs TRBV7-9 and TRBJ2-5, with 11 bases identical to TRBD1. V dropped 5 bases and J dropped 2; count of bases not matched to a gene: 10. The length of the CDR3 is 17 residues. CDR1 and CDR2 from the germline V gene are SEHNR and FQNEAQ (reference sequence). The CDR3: CASSPRTGTGGQETQYF. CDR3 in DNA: TGTGCCAGCAGCCCCCGTACCGGGACAGGGGGACAAGAGACCCAGTACTTC.

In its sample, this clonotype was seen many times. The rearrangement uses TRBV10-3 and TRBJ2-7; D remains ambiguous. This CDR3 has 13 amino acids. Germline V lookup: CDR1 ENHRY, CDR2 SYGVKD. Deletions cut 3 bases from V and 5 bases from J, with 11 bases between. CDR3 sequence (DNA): TGTGCCATCAGTGACGGGCTAGTCCACGAGCAGTACTTC. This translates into CAISDGLVHEQYF.

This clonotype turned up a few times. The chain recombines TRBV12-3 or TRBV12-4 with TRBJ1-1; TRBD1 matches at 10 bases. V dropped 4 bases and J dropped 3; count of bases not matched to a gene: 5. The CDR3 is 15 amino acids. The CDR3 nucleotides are TGTGCCAGCAGTTATAGACAGGGGGCGGACACTGAAGCTTTCTTT. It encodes CASSYRQGADTEAFF.

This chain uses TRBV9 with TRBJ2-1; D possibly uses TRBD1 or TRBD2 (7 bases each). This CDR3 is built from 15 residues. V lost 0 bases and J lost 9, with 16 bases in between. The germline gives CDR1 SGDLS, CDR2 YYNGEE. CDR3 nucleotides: TGTGCCAGCAGCGTAGCAGGGGGGGCAGGAGCTGAGCAGTTCTTC. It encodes CASSVAGGAGAEQFF.